The subject of this entry is one T cell receptor beta chain. The data derive from a study of blood T cell repertoires in COVID-19. Methods used by the authors: Cell counts per sample came from amplifying reference gene primers. TCRdb keeps only in-frame clones here, not all; method: immunoSEQ multiplex PCR. The D gene and trimming were derived from the DNA, and the V and J assignments and clone size from that table. The sample holds 250,000 to 300,000 clones; 89% are singletons and the top ten take less than 2%. This CDR3 is 13 amino acids long. The germline V and J ends were trimmed by 5 bases and 5 bases, with 11 bases remaining between them. In germline, CDR1 is SEHNR, CDR2 FQNEAQ (reference sequence).

The sequence derives from a woman aged 40 to 49 who had recovered from COVID-19. Sequences were obtained from PBMCs or T cells enriched from blood (not recorded which). The chain has TRBV7-9 and TRBJ2-3; D not certain. The CDR3 spells CASSQSTGDTQYF. The DNA of the CDR3 is TGTGCCAGCAGCCAAAGTACGGGAGATACGCAGTATTTT.